This note documents a single TCR beta chain sequence. Its specific antigen is unknown. No much larger clone is present one base from it, and per-base qualities are unavailable. The cohort consisted of 666 healthy bone marrow donors. All cohort members were sampled while nominally healthy, although unrecorded immune exposures were likely present. The donor was CMV seronegative and belonged to the group of over 300 seronegative cohort members. Each donor provided a peripheral blood sample, and peripheral blood mononuclear cells were used for TCR beta sequencing. The Qiagen DNeasy Blood Extraction Kit was used to extract genomic DNA from the blood cell samples. Receptor libraries were prepared by the immunoSEQ multiplex PCR assay. A mixture of 60 forward primers for TCR Vbeta segments and 13 reverse primers for TCR Jbeta segments was used in the multiplex PCR. The CDR3 region of rearranged TCR beta genes was amplified from genomic DNA by a multiplex PCR assay. On the Illumina HiSeq System, the amplified TCR beta libraries were sequenced as 87-base-pair reads. As for the original processing: A later analysis tallied 75 million to 85 million unique TCR beta chains across the 660 or so repertoires, and around 12 million of those chains were shared by two or more donors. A nearest-neighbor algorithm error-corrected the raw reads and collapsed the reads into unique sequences, merging closely related sequences to remove PCR and sequencing errors. CDR3 sequences were aligned to IMGT reference sequences to assign V, D and J gene segments. For a sequence to be retained, a match of at least six nucleotides to both a V gene segment and a J gene segment was required. A rearrangement was called productive if the CDR3 had no stop codons and remained in frame with V and J, and every other rearrangement was called non-productive. CDR3 was defined according to IMGT convention as the region running from the second conserved V-encoded cysteine to the conserved J-encoded phenylalanine. The earlier analysis of 500 to 750 of the donors excluded any sequence lacking an unambiguous match to a single V gene segment. An earlier analysis of under 750 of the donors called V segments functional above 56.7% productive rearrangements and segregating when the between-donor standard deviation exceeded 5%. To diagnose cytomegalovirus status from the catalog of TCR beta chain sequences, a statistical classification framework was built. V and J gene assignment, in a later analysis, came from comparing TCR nucleotide sequences with IMGT/GENE-DB human TR gene sequences. In a later analysis, CDR3 sequences and most-parsimonious VDJ recombination scenarios were assigned using the TCRdist pipeline. In a later analysis, every TCR beta chain was defined by the combination of its CDR3 amino acid sequence and its V-gene family, and reads without a unique V-gene family were dropped. As a way to deal with suspected cross-contamination and a sequencing artifact, a later analysis dropped 450 to 600 nucleotide sequences that were highly shared and had low generation probability. For each public chain, a later analysis derived a clonal expansion index from normalized ranks of inferred template counts within each repertoire. Generation probabilities in a later analysis came from a VDJ recombination model fitted to out-of-frame rearrangements, and those results were checked against IGoR. Hypergeometric tests were used in a later analysis to score TCR-TCR, TCR-HLA and TCR-CMV co-occurrence, with a repertoire-size bias correction applied to the TCR pairs. A later analysis estimated false discovery rates by permuting HLA or CMV assignments 20 times. In a later analysis, co-occurring TCRs were grouped with DBSCAN, and TCRdist sequence similarity was added when clustering was performed within HLA-allele-positive subsets. Repertoires with fewer than 30,000 or more than 120,000 public chains were left out of co-occurrence clustering, as were several repertoires with anomalous nucleotide sharing. In its TCRdb copy, this immuneACCESS table keeps in-frame sequences only and misses some clones. Where compared with another copy, unresolved V genes explain less than half of these, and the others have no known cause. For V, J and clone size, that table is used; D and trimming come from the DNA. This sample is represented by about 150,000 clones; about 68% of them were singletons. The ten top clones hold approximately 1.3% of the sample.

From a lookup of the germline V gene, CDR1 and CDR2 are SNHLY and FYNNEI. Ends trimmed: V by 8 bases, J by 3 bases; bases unmatched to a gene: 8. The CDR3 contains 14 residues, cysteine and phenylalanine counted. The read is trimmed to its CDR3 DNA, 42 bases read in frame from base 1. The data originate from a study of cytomegalovirus exposure and HLA in healthy donors (dated by TCRdb to 2017 to 2019). With regard to the full study: An earlier analysis of about 530 of the donors reported approximately 300 Gb of sequence data and some 110 million unique TCR beta sequences obtained from about 180 million T cells. Roughly 310 gigabases of sequencing data and tens of millions of unique TCR sequences were included in an early release covering about 700 HLA-typed donors. Of the roughly 400 genotyped donors, 81% were placed in the genetic ancestry cluster associated with self-reported Caucasian donors. The aim of the study was to test whether cataloging public T cell receptors could identify signatures of past pathogen exposure. The study profiled the T cell repertoires of some 610 subjects by immunosequencing and related them to cytomegalovirus serostatus. Along with the approximately 700-subject first cohort, a separate validation cohort of 120 different subjects was used. To predict cytomegalovirus infection status, the study combined high-throughput TCR immunosequencing, statistical association of individual TCRs with disease status, and machine learning. To study patterns of TCR occurrence, a later analysis re-analyzed previously published TCR beta repertoires from 500 to 850 donors and added high-resolution HLA genotyping. Rather than using new phenotypic data, the later analysis identified candidate immune exposures from TCR beta sequences and from how often those sequences occurred across donors. To decide whether each TCR beta V gene segment behaved as functional or pseudogenic, an earlier analysis of several hundred of the donors relied on high-throughput TCR beta sequencing. Donor age, sex, ethnicity and CMV serostatus were compiled together with the repertoire data. In a later genetic analysis, genome-wide SNP genotypes for about 65% of the roughly 670 donors were used, and that subset was treated as a discovery cohort. Every repertoire in the discovery cohort had been generated on one and the same sequencing platform. Both class I and class II loci were covered by HLA typing, at four-digit resolution. The number of typed donors differed by locus: 629-630 for A, B, C, DRB1 and DQB1; some 540 for DQA1; fewer than 610 for DPA1; and 400 to 480 for DPB1. Roughly 5 DR-DQ haplotypes were handled as single units for association and clustering, since linkage in the cohort was strong. Across approximately 400 genotyped donors of the cohort, an average of approximately 240,000 unique TCR beta nucleotide sequences per donor were sequenced, and approximately 19% of those sequences were non-productive.

Broader findings and caveats from the paper: CMV serostatus was the only immune exposure information available for the cohort. A later analysis found that HLA-associated TCR beta chains were more clonally expanded and had lower generation probabilities than equally common non-associated chains. Presence/absence analyses assumed roughly uniform sequencing depth across donors, an assumption that may not hold. A later genetic analysis associated a missense DCLRE1C variant with V-gene and J-gene trimming of TCR beta chains, and an independent cohort replicated the association. This cohort had only TCR beta chains sequenced, and the lack of alpha or paired-chain data limited which features could be detected. Several of the top co-occurrence clusters appeared to be linked to parvovirus B19, influenza, CMV and Epstein-Barr virus, according to a later analysis. According to the authors, the approach could potentially be generalized to other disease states and immunological phenotypes. Correlated functional status among segregating V segments might reflect linkage disequilibrium, but an unknown experimental factor could not be ruled out. A later analysis found that most CMV-associated TCR beta chains appeared HLA-restricted, with HLA associations seemingly driven largely by CMV exposure. Some 16 rarely observed V segments, including chromosome 9 orphons, were excluded from the earlier analysis of several hundred of the donors because counts were too low. In vitro tests confirmed that a few of the cytomegalovirus-associated TCR beta chains recognize cytomegalovirus antigens. A further reported finding was that TCR beta sequences accurately predicted the HLA-A and HLA-B alleles for most subjects in the first cohort. An earlier analysis of around 500 of the donors showed that most TCR beta V segments appeared in productive rearrangements either about 90% or about 30% of the time, which broadly matched IMGT annotations. The 87-base-pair reads could not distinguish some IMGT-functional V segments, including TRBV6-2 and TRBV6-3, so those segments were excluded. The classifier was reported to diagnose cytomegalovirus status with high specificity and sensitivity in both the original cohort and the validation cohort. Because HLA typing was missing for some donors at each locus, association tests included only the typed subset. In a later analysis, the rate of TCR association differed among HLA loci, with DRB1 alleles having the most associated TCRs and HLA-C alleles having the fewest. A cluster of highly shared sequence variants was judged likely to be a technical artifact of the sequencing pipeline. Across donors, most TCR sequences were observed very rarely, whereas some public TCRs were present in many individuals. Strong co-occurrence of HLA alleles, especially DR and DQ, made assigning TCR associations to individual alleles difficult. In a later analysis, around 17,000 TCR beta sequences were associated with specific HLA alleles at a false discovery rate of 0.05. The study gave a list of some 150 TCR beta chains associated with cytomegalovirus. Compared with the 666-donor mean, donors in an Asian-associated ancestry cluster had fewer N-insertions in productive TCRs, according to a later genetic analysis.

This clonotype was sampled from a young man in good health and CMV-seronegative. This chain joins TRBV2 to TRBJ2-3; the junction holds 7 bases that match TRBD1. Sequencing used PBMCs. CDR3 region: CASVPGQKTDTQYF. The nucleotides are TGTGCCAGCGTACCGGGACAGAAGACAGATACGCAGTATTTT. The entire variable domain, with the stretches around the CDR3 drawn from the reference TRBV2 and TRBJ2-3 proteins, is EPEVTQTPSHQVTQMGQEVILRCVPISNHLYFYWYRQILGQKVEFLVSFYNNEISEKSEIFDDQFSVERPDGSNFTLKIRSTKLEDSAMYFCASVPGQKTDTQYFGPGTRLTVL.